This T cell receptor (beta chain) was captured in a study of blood T cell repertoires in COVID-19 (TCRdb year 2020). With respect to the entire study: Samples from collaborators originated in the United States, Italy and Spain and spanned both the acute and convalescent phases of COVID-19. The material from the prospective study consisted of cDNA or gDNA derived from T cells, B-cell-depleted T cells, or PBMCs. The dataset comprised deeply sampled blood TCRbeta repertoires from subjects exposed to, actively infected with, or recovered from COVID-19. The repertoires were made available in a free public database intended to serve as a resource for research on the immune response to SARS-CoV-2. The samples were drawn from two sources: the first 160 participants of the ongoing ImmuneRACE study, and 1,200 or so subjects contributed by 6 global collaborators. Nearly every sample came with metadata listing a de-identified subject ID, COVID-19 status, age in years and sex. Where HLA class I and class II types were available, the types were taken from metadata supplied by the sample provider, not from assay-based typing.

Taken from the germline V gene (reference sequence), the CDR1 and CDR2 loops are GTSNPN and SVGIG. Its CDR3 holds 13 amino acids, cysteine through phenylalanine. The kept DNA is CDR3 alone, 39 bases in frame from the first base. After removal of 3 bases from V and 10 bases from J, the junction retains 5 bases not matched to a gene. TCRbeta CDR3 regions were amplified from genomic DNA by means of the immunoSEQ Assay, a bias-controlled multiplex PCR. On the study's bioinformatics: Nucleated cell counts per sample were estimated from amplification of reference gene primers within the assay. To quantify the absolute abundance of each unique TCRbeta CDR3 rearrangement, sequence reads were collapsed and filtered. For each sample, productive Simpson clonality was calculated as the square root of Simpson's diversity index over productive rearrangements. TCRdb retrieved this table from immuneACCESS and kept in-frame rearrangements only. Not all clones are present; in checked studies, unresolved V genes account for under half, and no reason is known for the remainder. The DNA was the basis for D and trimming; V, J and clone size are from that table. The sample yields roughly 330,000 clones; roughly 90% were counted once. The ten largest make up around 4% of the sample.

Here is what the overall study found, with its caveats: The quantity of clinical and demographic metadata differed by source and by participant and was supplied without curation.

Collaborating institutions collected whole blood in K2EDTA tubes following their own protocols. Collaborator samples were shipped for TCRbeta analysis as frozen whole blood, isolated PBMCs, or DNA extracted from either sample type. Comments on this clone: There is no known antigen for this receptor. No per-base quality is available; no much larger clone lies one base away.

Sequences were obtained from peripheral blood. The source of this sequence is a woman aged 45-65 years with active or convalescent COVID-19. The chain employs TRBV30 and TRBJ1-6, with 8 central nucleotides matching TRBD1. The bases are TGTGCCTGGAGCGTAGGACAGGGATCACCCCTCCACTTT. Its protein is CAWSVGQGSPLHF.